These 29 T cell receptor beta chains came from one sample sequenced in a study of neoadjuvant anti-PD-1 for oral cavity cancer. Here immunoSEQ multiplex PCR was the method, and the copy in TCRdb shows in-frame clones only, minus some. The sample includes some 70,000 clones, about 88% seen only once; the top ten take about 3.4%. Time point of the sample: after neoadjuvant nivolumab, at surgical resection. This specimen consisted of PBMCs, obtained after nivolumab (anti-PD-1) treatment. The receptors shown here come from a person aged 35 to 85 with oral cavity squamous cell carcinoma.

This chain connects TRBV5-3 to TRBJ1-1; D not resolved. TRBV5-3 is treated as an ORF (open reading frame) with a function not yet certain. CDR3 length: 14 residues. V shed 0 bases and J shed 4 bases, with 10 bases lying between them. The CDR3 sequence: CARSLVAVSTEAFF. CDR3 bases: TGTGCCAGAAGCTTGGTGGCAGTCTCCACTGAAGCTTTCTTT.

This sequence joins TRBV6-5 and TRBJ2-3, with 7 bases aligning to TRBD2. Germline V gene lookup returns CDR1 MNHEY and CDR2 SVGAGI. J lost 2 bases, V lost 0 bases, and 5 bases had no gene match. The CDR3 totals 16 residues. The CDR3 nucleotides read TGTGCCAGCAGTTACTCTGCTAGCGGAGTCACAGATACGCAGTATTTT. Translation: CASSYSASGVTDTQYF.

CDR3 amino acids: CASSLAGRETQYF. Written as DNA, the CDR3 is TGTGCCAGCAGCTTAGCCGGGAGAGAGACCCAGTACTTC. The rearrangement uses TRBV7-9 and TRBJ2-5, with a weak D call TRBD2 (6 bases). V lost 0 bases, J lost 4 bases, and 6 bases lay in between. CDR1 and CDR2 from the germline V gene are SEHNR and FQNEAQ (reference sequence). This CDR3 comprises 13 residues.

This chain joins TRBV20-1 and TRBJ1-5; D unclear. CDR1 and CDR2 from the germline V gene are DFQATT and SNEGSKA (reference sequence). V lost 5 bases and J lost 4, with 6 bases in between. CDR3 length: 11 residues. The CDR3 nucleotides read TGCAGTGCTGCACAGAATCAGCCCCAGCATTTT. Protein sequence: CSAAQNQPQHF.

The chain links TRBV10-3 to TRBJ2-3; TRBD2 aligns across 7 bases. This CDR3 spans 14 amino acids. Looked up from germline, CDR1 is ENHRY and CDR2 is SYGVKD. The V gene end was trimmed by 10 bases and the J gene end by 2 bases; junction bases not matched to a gene: 9. The DNA of the CDR3 is TGTGCCACGGCGACTAGCCAAAACACAGATACGCAGTATTTT. Translating gives CATATSQNTDTQYF.

The CDR3 loop is CSAISGDTQYF. Here the CDR3 DNA reads TGCAGTGCTATCAGTGGAGATACGCAGTATTTT. V usage is TRBV20-1 and J usage is TRBJ2-3; D gene uncertain. This CDR3 has 11 amino acids. CDR1 is DFQATT, CDR2 SNEGSKA, per germline (reference sequence). The V end was cut by 4 bases, the J end by 5 bases, with 7 bases between.

J is TRBJ1-2 and V is TRBV19; the D gene is possibly TRBD1 (5 bases). Germline CDR1 reads LNHDA; CDR2 reads SQIVND (reference sequence). CDR3 size: 13 residues. The V gene lost 9 bases and the J gene lost 2 bases, with 13 bases spanning the gap. The CDR3 is CASAPGGNYGYTF. DNA of the CDR3: TGTGCCAGCGCTCCCGGGGGGAACTATGGCTACACCTTC. The variable domain in full, with the rest retrieved from reference TRBV19 and TRBJ1-2, is DGGITQSPKYLFRKEGQNVTLSCEQNLNHDAMYWYRQDPGQGLRLIYYSQIVNDFQKGDIAEGYSVSREKKESFPLTVTSAQKNPTAFYLCASAPGGNYGYTFGSGTRLTVV.

The J gene is TRBJ2-5, the V gene TRBV9; D call uncertain. Germline V gives CDR1 SGDLS, CDR2 YYNGEE. This CDR3 contains 13 residues. V was shortened by 0 bases and J by 4 bases, with 7 bases between the two germline ends. The CDR3 reads CASSVAPRETQYF. CDR3 DNA sequence: TGTGCCAGCAGCGTAGCTCCAAGAGAGACCCAGTACTTC.

The chain employs TRBV6-4 and TRBJ2-1, with 9 nucleotides matching TRBD2. Germline-derived CDR1 and CDR2 are MRHNA and SNTAGT. V shed 0 bases and J 9 bases; nucleotides not matched to a gene: 9. The CDR3 extends over 16 amino acids. In DNA, the CDR3 is TGTGCCAGCAGTGACTCGTCTGGGACTAGCTCGTTTGAGCAGTTCTTC. Translation gives CASSDSSGTSSFEQFF.

The V and J genes are TRBV4-1 and TRBJ1-1; D not resolved. Germline V gene data show CDR1 as MGHRA and CDR2 as YSYEKL. V was shortened by 0 bases and J by 4 bases, with 12 bases between the two germline ends. This CDR3 region has 15 residues. Written as DNA, the CDR3 is TGCGCCAGCAGCCAAGAGTATGTTGTGGGCACTGAAGCTTTCTTT. Protein sequence: CASSQEYVVGTEAFF.

V usage is TRBV6-1 and J usage is TRBJ2-5; TRBD1 might be the D (5 bases). Germline CDR1 and CDR2: MNHNS and SASEGT. This CDR3 region has 13 residues. V lost 6 bases to trimming and J lost 2 bases, with 10 bases between them. DNA of the CDR3: TGTGCCAGCAGCCGACAGAGTCAAGAGACCCAGTACTTC. Translated, it gives CASSRQSQETQYF.

This rearrangement joins TRBV7-8 to TRBJ2-5; D is undetermined. The V gene's germline CDR1 is SGHVS and CDR2 FQNEAQ. There are 11 residues in the CDR3. The V end was cut by 5 bases, the J end by 5 bases, with 6 bases between. CDR3 in amino acids: CASSPRETQYF. CDR3 sequence (DNA): TGTGCCAGCAGCCCTCGTGAGACCCAGTACTTC.

The chain combines TRBV2 with TRBJ1-2; no firm D call. Per germline, CDR1 SNHLY and CDR2 FYNNEI. Trimming removed 3 bases at V and 0 bases at J, with 8 bases between. The CDR3 sequence is 14 residues long. The CDR3 nucleotides are TGTGCCAGCAGTGATTTTAATACTAACTATGGCTACACCTTC. Its protein product is CASSDFNTNYGYTF.

V usage is TRBV20-1 and J usage is TRBJ2-1, with D uncertain. The CDR3 is 11 amino acids. The V end lost 5 bases, the J end lost 5 bases, and 7 bases lay between the germline ends. Germline-derived CDR1 and CDR2 are DFQATT and SNEGSKA (reference sequence). This chain's CDR3 is CSALKNNEQFF. CDR3 nucleotide sequence: TGCAGTGCTCTTAAAAACAATGAGCAGTTCTTC.

V is TRBV7-9 and J is TRBJ2-7, with D perhaps matching TRBD2 (6 bases). In germline, CDR1 is SEHNR, CDR2 FQNEAQ (reference sequence). The germline V and J ends were trimmed by 2 bases and 6 bases, with 14 bases remaining between them. The CDR3 has 14 amino acids. CDR3 bases: TGTGCCAGCAGCTTACAGGGACTGACTGGCGAGCAGTACTTC. This gives the protein CASSLQGLTGEQYF. The full variable domain, its missing parts supplied by reference TRBV7-9 and TRBJ2-7, is DTGVSQNPRHKITKRGQNVTFRCDPISEHNRLYWYRQTLGQGPEFLTYFQNEAQLEKSRLLSDRFSAERPKGSFSTLEIQRTEQGDSAMYLCASSLQGLTGEQYFGPGTRLTVT.

The rearrangement links TRBV5-6 to TRBJ2-7; TRBD2 matches 14 bases. J lost 2 bases, V lost 2 bases, and 12 bases had no gene match. Per germline, CDR1 SGHDT and CDR2 YYEEEE. The CDR3 runs 19 residues. The CDR3 loop reads CASSFLTGGLAGVPYEQYF. DNA for the CDR3: TGTGCCAGCAGCTTCTTGACAGGGGGACTAGCGGGGGTACCCTACGAGCAGTACTTC. The variable domain in full, completed from reference TRBV5-6 and TRBJ2-7, reads DAGVTQSPTHLIKTRGQQVTLRCSPKSGHDTVSWYQQALGQGPQFIFQYYEEEERQRGNFPDRFSGHQFPNYSSELNVNALLLGDSALYLCASSFLTGGLAGVPYEQYFGPGTRLTVT.

The rearrangement joins TRBV9 to TRBJ1-2; D perhaps matches TRBD1 (6 bases). The ends were cut back, 4 bases at V and 5 bases at J, with 15 bases in the middle. CDR1 is SGDLS and CDR2 is YYNGEE in the germline V gene. The CDR3 is 14 amino acids. The CDR3 region is CASSSRTASYGYTF. CDR3 in DNA: TGTGCCAGCAGCTCCCGGACAGCCTCTTATGGCTACACCTTC.

This chain connects TRBV6-6 to TRBJ2-5; TRBD2 matches at 8 bases. Germline V CDR1 and CDR2: MNHNY, SVGAGI (reference sequence). The CDR3 has 15 residues. Trimming cost V 4 bases and J 5 bases; bases outside gene matches: 9. CDR3 sequence (DNA): TGTGCCAGCAGTTCCGCAGGAGCGGGAGAGGAGACCCAGTACTTC. It encodes CASSSAGAGEETQYF.

The chain recombines TRBV2 with TRBJ2-5; TRBD2 matches at 8 bases. Per the germline V gene, CDR1 is SNHLY and CDR2 is FYNNEI. The CDR3 consists of 17 residues. V lost 2 bases, J lost 5 bases, and 13 bases stayed unmatched. The CDR3 sequence is CASSEPTSGLLKETQYF. The CDR3 coding sequence is TGTGCCAGCAGTGAACCCACTAGCGGACTCCTTAAGGAGACCCAGTACTTC.

This clone was detected only a few times. The same CDR3 arises from other DNA sequences in this sample as well. The V and J genes are TRBV2 and TRBJ2-5, with D uncertain. Germline lookup yields CDR1 SNHLY and CDR2 FYNNEI. The CDR3 sequence is 11 residues long. Trimming took off 5 bases at V and 5 bases at J, with 6 bases between the two ends. CDR3 coding DNA: TGTGCCAGCAGTCCCCAGGAGACCCAGTACTTC. Amino acids: CASSPQETQYF. Filled out from reference TRBV2 and TRBJ2-5, the complete variable domain reads EPEVTQTPSHQVTQMGQEVILRCVPISNHLYFYWYRQILGQKVEFLVSFYNNEISEKSEIFDDQFSVERPDGSNFTLKIRSTKLEDSAMYFCASSPQETQYFGPGTRLLVL.

The chain links TRBV7-9 to TRBJ2-5; no firm D call. Trimming shortened V by 5 bases and J by 3 bases, and 10 bases separated the two germline ends. The CDR3 is 13 amino acids. Germline V lookup: CDR1 SEHNR, CDR2 FQNEAQ (reference sequence). In nucleotides, the CDR3 is TGTGCCAGCAGCCGAACCCCCGAAGAGACCCAGTACTTC. It encodes CASSRTPEETQYF.

V is TRBV6-5 and J is TRBJ2-5, with D perhaps matching TRBD2 (6 bases). V lost 9 bases and J 2 bases, leaving 16 bases between the germline ends. Germline CDR1 MNHEY, CDR2 SVGAGI. The CDR3 loop spans 14 amino acids. Here the CDR3 DNA reads TGTGCCAGTCGGAGGGGACCTCTTCAAGAGACCCAGTACTTC. It translates to CASRRGPLQETQYF.

The gene calls are TRBV5-4 and TRBJ2-7; 9 bases match TRBD1. This CDR3 has 15 residues. With V trimmed by 4 bases and J by 2 bases, 7 bases remained unmatched. Germline V CDR1 and CDR2: SGHNT, YYREEE (reference sequence). The CDR3 here is CASSAARDRAYEQYF. CDR3 in DNA: TGTGCCAGCAGCGCCGCCAGGGACAGGGCCTACGAGCAGTACTTC.

This clone occurred a few times. The genes are TRBV25-1 and TRBJ1-4, with D possibly matching TRBD1 (5 bases). There are 14 residues in the CDR3. Trimming stripped 3 bases from V and 6 bases from J, with 11 bases between. The germline V gene has CDR1 MGHDK and CDR2 SYGVNS. The CDR3 here is CASSEVQEDEKLFF. Here the CDR3 DNA reads TGTGCCAGCAGTGAGGTACAGGAAGATGAAAAACTGTTTTTT.

V is TRBV5-4 and J is TRBJ1-6; D unresolved. V lost 4 bases to trimming and J lost 8 bases, with 16 bases between them. Germline CDR1 and CDR2: SGHNT and YYREEE (reference sequence). The CDR3 loop spans 15 amino acids. The CDR3 loop is CASSTLGNGYSPLHF. As DNA, the CDR3 is TGTGCCAGCAGCACCCTAGGGAACGGGTATTCACCCCTCCACTTT.

This rearrangement joins TRBV27 to TRBJ2-3; D is possibly TRBD1 or TRBD2 (5 bases each). CDR1 and CDR2 from the germline V gene are MNHEY and SMNVEV (reference sequence). Trimming pared 5 bases from V and 6 bases from J, leaving 21 bases between. CDR3 length: 16 residues. The CDR3 nucleotides are TGTGCCAGCAGTCCTCGGGACGCCATCATGGGGGATACGCAGTATTTT. Its protein is CASSPRDAIMGDTQYF.

The chain is built from TRBV29-1 and TRBJ2-1, with a tentative D call TRBD1 (5 bases). The CDR3 extends over 16 amino acids. Trimming pared 7 bases from V and 0 bases from J, leaving 19 bases between. The germline V gene encodes CDR1 SQVTM and CDR2 ANQGSEA. CDR3 amino acids: CSARMGQPSSYNEQFF. The CDR3 nucleotides read TGCAGCGCCCGCATGGGGCAACCCAGCTCCTACAATGAGCAGTTCTTC.

This clone has a handful of counts. The chain is built from TRBV5-4 and TRBJ2-1, with 8 bases matching TRBD2. Germline V CDR1 and CDR2: SGHNT, YYREEE (reference sequence). Trimming at V came to 0 bases and at J to 7 bases, leaving 6 bases not matched to a gene. The length of the CDR3 is 15 residues. CDR3 sequence (DNA): TGTGCCAGCAGCTTGGCGGGAGGGCCAGGGAATGAGCAGTTCTTC. As protein: CASSLAGGPGNEQFF. Together with reference TRBV5-4 and TRBJ2-1, the CDR3 gives the full variable domain: ETGVTQSPTHLIKTRGQQVTLRCSSQSGHNTVSWYQQALGQGPQFIFQYYREEENGRGNFPPRFSGLQFPNYSSELNVNALELDDSALYLCASSLAGGPGNEQFFGPGTRLTVL.

This rearrangement joins TRBV30 to TRBJ2-1; no firm D call. The V end was cut by 5 bases, the J end by 4 bases, with 12 bases between. The CDR3 is 13 residues long. The germline CDR1 and CDR2 sequences are GTSNPN and SVGIG (reference sequence). The CDR3 sequence: CAWAQGRYNEQFF. CDR3 sequence (DNA): TGTGCCTGGGCCCAAGGGCGATACAATGAGCAGTTCTTC.